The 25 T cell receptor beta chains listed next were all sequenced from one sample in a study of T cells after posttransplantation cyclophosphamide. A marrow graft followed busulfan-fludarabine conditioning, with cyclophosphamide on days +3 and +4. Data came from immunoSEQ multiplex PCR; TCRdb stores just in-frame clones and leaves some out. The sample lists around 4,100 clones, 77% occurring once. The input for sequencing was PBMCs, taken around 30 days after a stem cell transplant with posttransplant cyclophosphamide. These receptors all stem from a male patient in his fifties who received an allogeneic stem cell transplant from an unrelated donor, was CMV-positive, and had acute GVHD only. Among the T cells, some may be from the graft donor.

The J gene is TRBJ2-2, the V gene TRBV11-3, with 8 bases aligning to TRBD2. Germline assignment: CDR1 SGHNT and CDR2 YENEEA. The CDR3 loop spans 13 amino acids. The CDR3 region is CASQRERSGELFF. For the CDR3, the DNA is TGTGCTTCTCAGCGGGAGAGGTCCGGGGAGCTGTTTTTT.

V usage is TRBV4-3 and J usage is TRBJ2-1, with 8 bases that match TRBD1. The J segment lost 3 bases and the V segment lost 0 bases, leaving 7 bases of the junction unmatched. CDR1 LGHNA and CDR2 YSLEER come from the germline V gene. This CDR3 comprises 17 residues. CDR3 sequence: CASSQDGSRGHYNEQFF. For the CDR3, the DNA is TGCGCCAGCAGCCAAGATGGATCCAGGGGGCACTACAATGAGCAGTTCTTC.

The CDR3 bases are TGCGCCAGCAGCTTGGGGGTGGGGCAGCTCTACGAGCAGTACTTC. Translating gives CASSLGVGQLYEQYF. This chain connects TRBV5-1 to TRBJ2-7, with a tentative D call TRBD1 (5 bases). Between the trimmed V and J ends, which lost 0 bases and 3 bases, there was a span of 13 bases. From germline, CDR1 is SGHRS and CDR2 YFSETQ. The CDR3 is 15 amino acids.

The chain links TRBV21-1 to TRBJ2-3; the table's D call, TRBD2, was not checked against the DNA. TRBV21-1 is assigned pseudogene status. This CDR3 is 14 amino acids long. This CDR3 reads CASSESGGSDTQYF. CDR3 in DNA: TGTGCCAGCAGCGAAAGCGGGGGTTCAGATACGCAGTATTTT.

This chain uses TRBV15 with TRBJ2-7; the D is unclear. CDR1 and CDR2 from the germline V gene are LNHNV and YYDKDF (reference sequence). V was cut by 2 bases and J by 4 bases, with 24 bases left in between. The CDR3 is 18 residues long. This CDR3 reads CATSRSPPRLVDAYEQYF. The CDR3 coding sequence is TGTGCCACCAGCAGATCCCCCCCGCGGCTGGTAGATGCTTACGAGCAGTACTTC.

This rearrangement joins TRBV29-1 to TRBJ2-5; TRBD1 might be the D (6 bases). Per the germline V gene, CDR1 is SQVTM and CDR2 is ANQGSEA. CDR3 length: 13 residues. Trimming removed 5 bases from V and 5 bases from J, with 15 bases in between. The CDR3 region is CSVIHTGWETQYF. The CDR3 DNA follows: TGCAGCGTTATCCATACAGGGTGGGAGACCCAGTACTTC.

The CDR3 sequence: CASRPLQGGGTDTQYF. CDR3 nucleotides: TGTGCCAGCAGGCCCCTACAGGGGGGGGGCACAGATACGCAGTATTTT. V is TRBV5-4 and J is TRBJ2-3, with D perhaps matching TRBD1 (8 bases). This CDR3 region has 16 residues. V shed 5 bases and J shed 1 base, with 17 bases lying between them. Germline CDR1 and CDR2: SGHNT and YYREEE (reference sequence).

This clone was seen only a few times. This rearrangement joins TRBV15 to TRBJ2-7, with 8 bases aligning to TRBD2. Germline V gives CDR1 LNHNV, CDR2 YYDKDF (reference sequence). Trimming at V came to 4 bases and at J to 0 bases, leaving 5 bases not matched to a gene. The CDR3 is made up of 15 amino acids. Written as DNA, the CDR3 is TGTGCCACCAGCAACGAGCGGGAGAACTCCTACGAGCAGTACTTC. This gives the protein CATSNERENSYEQYF.

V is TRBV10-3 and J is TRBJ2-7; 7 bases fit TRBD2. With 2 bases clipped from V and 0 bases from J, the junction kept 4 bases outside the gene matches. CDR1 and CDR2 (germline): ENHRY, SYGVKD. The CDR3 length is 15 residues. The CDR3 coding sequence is TGTGCCATCAGTGAGGCTGGGGGGGACTCCTACGAGCAGTACTTC. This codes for CAISEAGGDSYEQYF.

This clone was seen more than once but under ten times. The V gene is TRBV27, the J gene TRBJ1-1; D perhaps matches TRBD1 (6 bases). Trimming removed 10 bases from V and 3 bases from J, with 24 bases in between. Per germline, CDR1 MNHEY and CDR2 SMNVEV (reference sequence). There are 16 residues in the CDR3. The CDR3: CATSSGGPGRDTEAFF. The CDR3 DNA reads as TGTGCCACCTCTAGCGGGGGGCCGGGAAGAGACACTGAAGCTTTCTTT.

The CDR3 is CASRAGLAGIYEQYF. The DNA of the CDR3 is TGTGCCAGCAGGGCCGGACTAGCGGGTATCTACGAGCAGTACTTC. V and J are TRBV6-5 and TRBJ2-7; the match to TRBD2 covers 11 bases. This CDR3 is 15 amino acids long. After removal of 6 bases from V and 3 bases from J, the junction contained 7 bases not matched to a gene. The germline CDR1 and CDR2 sequences are MNHEY and SVGAGI.

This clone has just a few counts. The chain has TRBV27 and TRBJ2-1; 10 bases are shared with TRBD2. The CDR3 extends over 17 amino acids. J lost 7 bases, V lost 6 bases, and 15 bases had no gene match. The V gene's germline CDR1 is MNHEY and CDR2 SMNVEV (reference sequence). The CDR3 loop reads CASSLASGLALKNEQFF. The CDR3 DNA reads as TGTGCCAGCAGCTTAGCCTCGGGACTAGCGCTCAAAAATGAGCAGTTCTTC.

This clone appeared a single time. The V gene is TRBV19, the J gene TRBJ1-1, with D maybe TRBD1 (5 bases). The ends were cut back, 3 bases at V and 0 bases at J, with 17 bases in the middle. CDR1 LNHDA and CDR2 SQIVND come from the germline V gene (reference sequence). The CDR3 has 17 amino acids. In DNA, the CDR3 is TGTGCCAGTAGTATTTTAAAGGGGTCACGGGTGAACACTGAAGCTTTCTTT. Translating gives CASSILKGSRVNTEAFF.

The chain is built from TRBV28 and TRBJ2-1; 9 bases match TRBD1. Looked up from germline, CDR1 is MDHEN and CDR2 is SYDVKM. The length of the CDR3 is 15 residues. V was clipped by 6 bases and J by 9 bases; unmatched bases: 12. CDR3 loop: CASRSGTGYRIEQFF. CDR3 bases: TGTGCCAGCAGATCCGGGACAGGGTACCGGATTGAGCAGTTCTTC. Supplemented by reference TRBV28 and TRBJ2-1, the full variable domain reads DVKVTQSSRYLVKRTGEKVFLECVQDMDHENMFWYRQDPGLGLRLIYFSYDVKMKEKGDIPEGYSVSREKKERFSLILESASTNQTSMYLCASRSGTGYRIEQFFGPGTRLTVL.

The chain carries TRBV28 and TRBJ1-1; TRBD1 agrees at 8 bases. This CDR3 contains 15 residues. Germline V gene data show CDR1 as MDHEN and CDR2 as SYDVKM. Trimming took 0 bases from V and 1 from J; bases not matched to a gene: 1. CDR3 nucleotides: TGTGCCAGCAGTTTATGGGGGACAGGGAACACTGAAGCTTTCTTT. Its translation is CASSLWGTGNTEAFF.

The chain's CDR3 is CASSPGTARGSYEQYF. The CDR3 DNA reads TGTGCCAGCAGCCCCGGGACAGCCCGAGGGTCCTACGAGCAGTACTTC. This chain joins TRBV11-3 and TRBJ2-7; 7 nucleotides agree with TRBD1. This CDR3 has 16 residues. V lost 5 bases and J lost 1; bases outside the gene matches: 11. The germline V gene encodes CDR1 SGHNT and CDR2 YENEEA.

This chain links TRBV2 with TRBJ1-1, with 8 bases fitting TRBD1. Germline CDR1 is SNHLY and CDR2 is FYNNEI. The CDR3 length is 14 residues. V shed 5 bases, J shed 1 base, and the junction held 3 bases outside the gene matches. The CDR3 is CASSRDRRNTEAFF. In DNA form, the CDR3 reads TGTGCCAGCAGTCGGGACAGGCGGAACACTGAAGCTTTCTTT.

The CDR3 DNA sequence: TGTGCCAGCAGCTCTCGGACAGATGCTATATATGGCTACACCTTC. This sequence encodes CASSSRTDAIYGYTF. The V call is TRBV7-2, the J call TRBJ1-2; D is perhaps TRBD1 (6 bases). Per the germline V gene, CDR1 is SGHTA and CDR2 is FQGNSA. The ends were cut back, 4 bases at V and 5 bases at J, with 17 bases in the middle. The CDR3 covers 15 residues.

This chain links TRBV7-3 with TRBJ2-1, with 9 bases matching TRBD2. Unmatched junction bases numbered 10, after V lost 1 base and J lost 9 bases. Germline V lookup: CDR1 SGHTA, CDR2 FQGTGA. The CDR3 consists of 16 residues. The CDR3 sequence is CASSLMGWGTSLEQFF. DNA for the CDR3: TGTGCCAGCAGCTTAATGGGGTGGGGGACTAGCCTTGAGCAGTTCTTC.

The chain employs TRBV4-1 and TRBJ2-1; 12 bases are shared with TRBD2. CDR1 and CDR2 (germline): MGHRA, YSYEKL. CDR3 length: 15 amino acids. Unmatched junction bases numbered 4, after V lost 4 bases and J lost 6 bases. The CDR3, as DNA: TGCGCCAGCAGCCCGCTAGCGGGGGGGACCAATGAGCAGTTCTTC. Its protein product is CASSPLAGGTNEQFF.

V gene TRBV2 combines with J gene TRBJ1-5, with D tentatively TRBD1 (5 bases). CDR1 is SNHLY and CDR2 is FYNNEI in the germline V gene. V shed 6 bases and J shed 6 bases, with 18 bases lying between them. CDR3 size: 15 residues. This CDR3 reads CASSATAGRRQPQHF. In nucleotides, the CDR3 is TGTGCCAGCAGCGCGACAGCCGGGAGGCGTCAGCCCCAGCATTTT.

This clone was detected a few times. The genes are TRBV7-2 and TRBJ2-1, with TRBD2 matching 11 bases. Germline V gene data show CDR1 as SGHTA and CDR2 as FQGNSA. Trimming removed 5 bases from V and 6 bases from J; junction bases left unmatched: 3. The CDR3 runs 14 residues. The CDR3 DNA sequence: TGTGCCAGCAGCCCCGGGACTAGCGGCAATGAGCAGTTCTTC. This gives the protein CASSPGTSGNEQFF.

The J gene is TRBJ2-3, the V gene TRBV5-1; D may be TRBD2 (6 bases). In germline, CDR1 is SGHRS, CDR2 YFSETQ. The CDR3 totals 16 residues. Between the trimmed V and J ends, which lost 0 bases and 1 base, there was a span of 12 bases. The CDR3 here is CASSLGRASGTDTQYF. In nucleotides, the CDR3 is TGCGCCAGCAGCTTGGGGCGTGCTAGCGGCACAGATACGCAGTATTTT. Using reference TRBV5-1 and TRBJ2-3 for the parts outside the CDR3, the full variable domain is KAGVTQTPRYLIKTRGQQVTLSCSPISGHRSVSWYQQTPGQGLQFLFEYFSETQRNKGNFPGRFSGRQFSNSRSEMNVSTLELGDSALYLCASSLGRASGTDTQYFGPGTRLTVL.

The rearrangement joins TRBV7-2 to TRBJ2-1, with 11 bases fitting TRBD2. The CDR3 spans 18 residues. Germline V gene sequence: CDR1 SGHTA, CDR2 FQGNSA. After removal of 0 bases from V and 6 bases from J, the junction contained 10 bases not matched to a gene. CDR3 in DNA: TGTGCCAGCAGCTTAGCGCACGGTAGCGGGGGGGCGGGCAATGAGCAGTTCTTC. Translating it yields CASSLAHGSGGAGNEQFF.

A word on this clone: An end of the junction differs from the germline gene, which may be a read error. CDR3 region: CASSPRTGNSEAFF. The CDR3 coding sequence is TGTGCCAGCAGCCCCCGGACAGGGAACAGTGAAGCTTTCTTT. The rearrangement uses TRBV7-2 and TRBJ1-1; 8 bases fit TRBD1. The CDR3 runs to 14 residues. Germline CDR1 is SGHTA and CDR2 is FQGNSA.